One and the same sample provided the 3 T cell receptor beta chains below, sequenced in a study of neurological immune-mediated disorders (dated by TCRdb to the late 2010s). Receptor libraries were prepared by 5' RACE. Sequencer: Illumina HiSeq 2500. TCRdb trimmed public reads at Q25 via fastp, called clones via MiXCR and kept in-frame beta chains. Every distinct CDR3 protein forms one entry, paired with its most common genes and DNA. The sample contains 70,000 to 95,000 distinct CDR3 sequences, 11% to 15% of them found a single time. Approximately 6.8% of the sample comes from the top ten. Source material: PBMCs. The receptors stem from a woman between 45 and 60 years old in good health.

The chain has TRBV7-9 and TRBJ2-1; D possibly matches TRBD1 or TRBD2 (5 bases each). The CDR3 consists of 15 residues. V lost 5 bases to trimming and J lost 9 bases, with 20 bases between them. Germline-derived CDR1 and CDR2 are SEHNR and FQNEAQ (reference sequence). CDR3 in DNA: TGTGCCAGCAGCCCCCGCGTACTAGTTGGGGCTGAGCAGTTCTTC. It encodes CASSPRVLVGAEQFF.

This clonotype was recorded many times. This chain uses TRBV20-1 with TRBJ1-2, with D perhaps matching TRBD1 (6 bases). Trimming removed 4 bases from V and 4 bases from J, with 13 bases in between. This CDR3 is 13 amino acids long. The V gene's germline CDR1 is DFQATT and CDR2 SNEGSKA (reference sequence). The CDR3, as DNA: TGCAGTGCTACCTTCGGGGGCCTCTATGGCTACACCTTC. Translating gives CSATFGGLYGYTF.

This clonotype occurred many times. The chain has TRBV5-1 and TRBJ1-5, with TRBD1 identical over 9 bases. The CDR3 loop spans 16 amino acids. The junction had 8 bases not matched to a gene; V was cut back by 4 bases and J by 3 bases. CDR1 and CDR2 (germline): SGHRS, YFSETQ. CDR3 nucleotide sequence: TGCGCCAGCAGCCCGGCAGGGACAGGGAACAATCAGCCCCAGCATTTT. Translating gives CASSPAGTGNNQPQHF.